The T cell receptor (beta chain) described here comes from a study of Graves' ophthalmopathy and Graves' hyperthyroidism (dated by TCRdb to about 2018). Context from the whole study: Peripheral blood was collected at initial diagnosis, prior to any treatment. T-cell repertoires of thyroid tissue and blood were compared in over 5 hyperthyroidism patients. Following sampling, methimazole starting at 30 mg daily was administered to hyperthyroidism patients, and high-dose intravenous methylprednisolone was administered to ophthalmopathy patients. To tell Graves' ophthalmopathy apart from Graves' hyperthyroidism, and to predict which patients would progress to ophthalmopathy, the study relied on TCR beta repertoire signatures. In total, over 130 blood samples were TCR-sequenced: fewer than 50 ophthalmopathy, approximately 80 hyperthyroidism and approximately 17 hyperthyroidism-to-ophthalmopathy patients. An independent validation cohort comprised 18 to 20 hyperthyroidism patients and some 16 patients who later progressed from hyperthyroidism to ophthalmopathy. To explore V-J signatures distinguishing ophthalmopathy from hyperthyroidism, a discovery set of 100 patients (roughly 45 ophthalmopathy, some 57 stable hyperthyroidism) was enrolled.

For repertoire sequencing, TCR beta CDR3 regions were amplified from RNA transcripts. A first-round RT-PCR used HTBI primers with the Qiagen OneStep RT-PCR kit, followed by a second-round multiplex PCR, size selection and purification. The libraries underwent paired-end sequencing with 100 bp reads on an Illumina HiSeq2000. Concerning the study's data processing: SOAPnuke was used to process the reads, throwing out any read that had adapters, had uncalled bases, had a mean Phred below 15, or lacked an exact constant-primer or identifier match. COPE v1.2.5 was used to merge the high-quality paired reads. Each unique nucleotide sequence was treated as a clonotype, and MiTCR v1.1 was used to align the clonotypes to the IMGT TRB V, D and J references. The analysis was limited to V-J combinations with a frequency above 0.0001, which together covered 99% to 99.2% of the repertoires. For each V-J combination, a TCR clonal expansion and chaos score was defined as F50 clonal expansion divided by the chaos observed in the TCRdist matrix. Welch's t-statistics and random forest were used to narrow the features down to over ten V-J combinations, which were then fed into a naive Bayes classifier. The similarity between thyroid and blood repertoires was quantified using the Morisita-Horn index. Using fastp trimming at Q25 and MiXCR clonotype assembly, TCRdb reanalyzed the public sequencing data and kept in-frame beta chains. Each CDR3 protein gets just one entry, which takes the most common genes and DNA from the rows behind it. The V and J calls reflect TCRdb's pipeline rather than the authors' work. For this sample the table gives 350,000 or so distinct CDR3 sequences, of which roughly a sixth were detected only once. The ten largest clonotypes hold roughly 12% of the sample.

CDR1 and CDR2 (DFQATT, SNEGSKA) derive from the germline V gene (reference sequence). The CDR3 has 12 amino acids, counting the end cysteine and phenylalanine. The retained sequence is limited to the CDR3, 36 bases, with the frame set at the first base. Trimming takes 5 bases off V and 6 bases off J; junction bases not matched to a gene: 3. This clonotype was seen a few times. This clone's antigen is unknown. No qualities accompany the bases; no much larger clone lies one base away. The ophthalmopathy patients had moderately to severely active disease, with a Clinical Activity Score of 3 or higher, a NOSPECS grade of 4 or higher, and a disease duration of less than 3 months. Patients were excluded if they had other autoimmune diseases, uncontrolled infections, pregnancy or lactation. Diagnosis was based on clinical symptoms, serum thyroxine, TRAb, thyroid ultrasound and orbital computed tomography. Ficoll-Paque density gradient centrifugation was used to isolate PBMCs from 9.5 to 10 ml of fresh peripheral blood. Total RNA was extracted with Trizol reagent and quality-checked on an Agilent 2100 Bioanalyzer.

Points the paper makes about the study in general: In cross-validation, the 13-signature model distinguished ophthalmopathy from stable hyperthyroidism with 87.88% sensitivity and about 81% specificity, while in the test set the corresponding values were around 79% and 71%. Most expanded thyroid clonotypes with frequency above 0.001 were also detected in blood, suggesting blood repertoires may reflect the thyroid immune response. No statistical method was used to set the sample size in advance, and the investigators knew which group each participant was assigned to. In validation, the model predicted ophthalmopathy progression with 70.59% sensitivity and 72.22% specificity; fewer than 15 predicted patients were CT-confirmed with GO in a median of around 6 months.

The sequenced sample was peripheral blood. The TCR originated in an adult man with Graves' ophthalmopathy. This chain is built from TRBV20-1 and TRBJ2-7; the central 11 bases match TRBD2. The nucleotides are TGCAGTGCTGGGACTAGCGGTAGCGAGCAGTACTTC. It specifies CSAGTSGSEQYF.